The clone carrying this TCR beta chain was seen a handful of times. The data derive from a study of T-cell reconstitution after alpha-beta-depleted transplantation in children. The TCRbeta library was prepared with unique molecular identifiers. Each CDR3 protein gets one entry after TCRdb re-called the PCR reads with MiXCR. In the table there are hundreds of thousands of distinct CDR3 sequences, more than 9% of which are singletons. V shed 0 bases and J shed 5 bases, with 12 bases lying between them. Germline V gene lookup returns CDR1 SGHRS and CDR2 YFSETQ. This CDR3 region has 14 residues. The sequenced sample was PBMCs from the stem cell graft donor, obtained from the stem cell graft. The TCR was taken from a human donor who donated a stem cell graft to a child with acute myeloid leukemia. The chain has TRBV5-1 and TRBJ2-7, with D perhaps TRBD1 (6 bases). The CDR3 coding sequence is TGCGCCAGCAGCTTGGTAGACAGGCCGGACGAGCAGTACTTC. As protein: CASSLVDRPDEQYF.